This T cell receptor beta chain was retrieved from a study of blood T cell repertoires in COVID-19. About the study: Researchers got acute and convalescent COVID-19 samples from the United States, Italy and Spain. T cells, B-cell-depleted T cells, or PBMCs provided the cDNA or gDNA that served as material.

The CDR3 sequence is 14 residues long. The V end lost 1 base, the J end lost 8 bases, and 15 bases lay between the germline ends. Germline V gives CDR1 SGHRS, CDR2 YFSETQ. Using immunoSEQ multiplex PCR, the repertoire was profiled, and TCRdb retains in-frame clones only, with some absent. The sample shows around 63,000 clones, just over 85% of them seen only once. The chain links TRBV5-1 to TRBJ1-2; D ambiguous. The sequenced material came from peripheral blood. The clonotype comes from an elderly woman with active COVID-19. CDR3 sequence: CASSLRDAVGGYTF. The CDR3 region has the DNA TGCGCCAGCAGCTTGCGGGATGCAGTCGGAGGCTACACCTTC.